This T cell receptor (beta chain) was sequenced for a study of blood T cell repertoires in COVID-19. The wider study: COVID-19 samples collected from the United States, Italy and Spain covered acute and convalescent phases. Sample material is recorded as cDNA or gDNA derived from T cells, B-cell-depleted T cells, or PBMCs.

V trimming: 5 bases; J trimming: 7 bases; junction bases outside the gene matches: 5. Germline-derived CDR1 and CDR2 are LGHNA and YSLEER. The CDR3 length is 13 residues. In the original workflow: Using reference gene primer amplification, nucleated cell counts were estimated. Generated by immunoSEQ multiplex PCR, the TCRdb table keeps only in-frame clones and is missing some. V, J and clone size derive from that table, while D and trimming were established from the DNA sequence. The sample gives 70,000 to 85,000 clones, around 80% of which show up once; 8.5% to 12% is in the top ten. Sequences were obtained from peripheral blood. The J gene is TRBJ2-1, the V gene TRBV4-3; 7 bases are shared with TRBD2. This receptor was identified in a man aged 55 to 69 with acute or convalescent COVID-19. The CDR3, as DNA: TGCGCCAGCAGCTGGGAGGGGAGGAATGAGCAGTTCTTC. Translation: CASSWEGRNEQFF.